This entry lists 15 T cell receptor beta chains sequenced from one sample in a study of technical replicates of blood from a handful of donors. Produced via immunoSEQ multiplex PCR; TCRdb's table is partial and in-frame only. This repertoire shows about 72,000 clones, 92% found once; its top ten account for roughly 0.4%. The source material was T cells isolated from PBMCs. Source of these receptors: a human donor in good health.

The V and J genes are TRBV6-4 and TRBJ1-1; 8 bases agree with TRBD1. The CDR3 totals 13 residues. CDR1 MRHNA and CDR2 SNTAGT come from the germline V gene. The V gene end was trimmed by 6 bases and the J gene end by 3 bases; junction bases not matched to a gene: 3. CDR3 amino acids: CASSQTGDTEAFF. The CDR3 DNA reads TGTGCCAGCAGCCAGACAGGGGACACTGAAGCTTTCTTT.

V is TRBV2 and J is TRBJ2-2, with 9 bases aligning to TRBD2. The CDR3 is 15 amino acids. The V gene's germline CDR1 is SNHLY and CDR2 FYNNEI. The junction had 1 base not matched to a gene; V was cut back by 1 base and J by 4 bases. CDR3 amino acids: CASSEEAGGTGELFF. CDR3 bases: TGTGCCAGCAGTGAAGAAGCGGGAGGCACCGGGGAGCTGTTTTTT.

The genes are TRBV30 and TRBJ2-1; unclear D gene. V lost 0 bases, J lost 4 bases, and 10 bases lay in between. CDR1 is GTSNPN, CDR2 SVGIG, per germline (reference sequence). CDR3 size: 14 residues. In DNA form, the CDR3 reads TGTGCCTGGAGTGTTCAGGTTTCGTACAATGAGCAGTTCTTC. It specifies CAWSVQVSYNEQFF.

This chain connects TRBV7-9 to TRBJ1-4, with 10 bases matching TRBD1. The CDR3 contains 15 residues. The germline gives CDR1 SEHNR, CDR2 FQNEAQ (reference sequence). V gave up 0 bases and J gave up 7 bases; unmatched junction bases: 2. As DNA, the CDR3 is TGTGCCAGCAGCTTAGCGACAGGGGGCGGTGAAAAACTGTTTTTT. Amino acid sequence: CASSLATGGGEKLFF.

V is TRBV19 and J is TRBJ2-1; D gene unclear. CDR1 is LNHDA and CDR2 is SQIVND in the germline V gene (reference sequence). The V end lost 4 bases, the J end lost 10 bases, and 14 bases lay between the germline ends. The CDR3 covers 13 residues. The CDR3: CASSRSSKTEQFF. The CDR3 DNA reads as TGTGCCAGTAGTAGGAGTAGTAAGACCGAGCAGTTCTTC. Full variable domain (rest looked up from reference TRBV19 and TRBJ2-1): DGGITQSPKYLFRKEGQNVTLSCEQNLNHDAMYWYRQDPGQGLRLIYYSQIVNDFQKGDIAEGYSVSREKKESFPLTVTSAQKNPTAFYLCASSRSSKTEQFFGPGTRLTVL.

This rearrangement joins TRBV7-2 to TRBJ2-3, with 8 bases that match TRBD2. Germline V gives CDR1 SGHTA, CDR2 FQGNSA. Trimming removed 6 bases from V and 2 bases from J; junction bases left unmatched: 10. The CDR3 is made up of 16 amino acids. In DNA form, the CDR3 reads TGTGCCAGCAGTCCCCTCTGGCGGGAGGTCACAGATACGCAGTATTTT. It encodes CASSPLWREVTDTQYF.

This clone was observed a few times. The chain employs TRBV5-4 and TRBJ2-5; TRBD2 is a possible D gene (6 bases). Germline CDR1 SGHNT, CDR2 YYREEE (reference sequence). The CDR3 has 14 amino acids. The V gene lost 0 bases and the J gene lost 5 bases, with 11 bases spanning the gap. CDR3 coding DNA: TGTGCCAGCAGCTTGGTCGGGAGTTGGGAGACCCAGTACTTC. Translating it yields CASSLVGSWETQYF.

The chain recombines TRBV4-3 with TRBJ2-7, with 10 bases lining up with TRBD2. CDR3 length: 15 residues. The J segment lost 2 bases and the V segment lost 1 base, leaving 2 bases of the junction unmatched. Germline V gene sequence: CDR1 LGHNA, CDR2 YSLEER. CDR3 nucleotide sequence: TGCGCCAGCAGCCAAGTAGCGGGAGGTCCCTACGAGCAGTACTTC. Its protein product is CASSQVAGGPYEQYF.

This sequence joins TRBV15 and TRBJ2-5; 7 nucleotides agree with TRBD1. The CDR3 extends over 14 amino acids. Looked up from germline, CDR1 is LNHNV and CDR2 is YYDKDF (reference sequence). The V segment lost 1 base and the J segment 3 bases; nucleotides outside the gene matches: 2. The CDR3 is CATSRAGQKETQYF. The CDR3 DNA is TGTGCCACCAGCAGAGCGGGACAGAAAGAGACCCAGTACTTC. Filled out from reference TRBV15 and TRBJ2-5, the complete variable domain reads DAMVIQNPRYQVTQFGKPVTLSCSQTLNHNVMYWYQQKSSQAPKLLFHYYDKDFNNEADTPDNFQSRRPNTSFCFLDIRSPGLGDTAMYLCATSRAGQKETQYFGPGTRLLVL.

The V and J genes are TRBV7-3 and TRBJ1-1; D might be TRBD1 (5 bases). The CDR3 loop spans 16 amino acids. Between the trimmed V and J ends, which lost 2 bases and 3 bases, there was a span of 16 bases. Germline-derived CDR1 and CDR2 are SGHTA and FQGTGA. This chain's CDR3 is CASSLDREGLDTEAFF. In nucleotides, the CDR3 is TGTGCCAGCAGCTTAGATAGGGAGGGGTTGGACACTGAAGCTTTCTTT.

The chain uses TRBV28 and TRBJ1-5; 7 bases fit TRBD1. This CDR3 is 14 amino acids long. The V gene end was trimmed by 5 bases and the J gene end by 7 bases; junction bases not matched to a gene: 8. Germline assignment: CDR1 MDHEN and CDR2 SYDVKM. The CDR3 sequence is CASSPGDSWQPQHF. The DNA for the CDR3 is TGTGCCAGCAGTCCCGGGGACAGCTGGCAGCCCCAGCATTTT. The full variable domain, its missing parts supplied by reference TRBV28 and TRBJ1-5, is DVKVTQSSRYLVKRTGEKVFLECVQDMDHENMFWYRQDPGLGLRLIYFSYDVKMKEKGDIPEGYSVSREKKERFSLILESASTNQTSMYLCASSPGDSWQPQHFGDGTRLSIL.

This clone came up once. The chain carries TRBV5-4 and TRBJ2-7; 12 nucleotides align to TRBD2. The CDR3 spans 15 residues. The germline CDR1 and CDR2 sequences are SGHNT and YYREEE (reference sequence). The ends lost 7 bases at V and 5 bases at J; junction bases unmatched: 10. The CDR3 nucleotides are TGTGCCAGCGGATCTAGCGGGAGGGCCAGAGACGAGCAGTACTTC. This translates into CASGSSGRARDEQYF.

CDR3 bases: TGTGCCAGCAGTTCAGGGACTAGCGGGAGGGCCGAGGAGACCCAGTACTTC. As protein: CASSSGTSGRAEETQYF. V gene TRBV28 combines with J gene TRBJ2-5, with 16 bases identical to TRBD2. Trimming removed 4 bases from V and 5 bases from J; junction bases left unmatched: 7. This CDR3 region has 17 residues. The germline CDR1 and CDR2 sequences are MDHEN and SYDVKM.

V and J are TRBV11-2 and TRBJ1-1; D unclear. The CDR3 sequence is 12 residues long. Trimming removed 5 bases at V and 8 bases at J, with 12 bases between. CDR1 SGHAT and CDR2 FQNNGV come from the germline V gene. The CDR3 DNA follows: TGTGCCAGCAGCCTCGATGAGGCGGAAGCTTTCTTT. It specifies CASSLDEAEAFF.

The V gene is TRBV28, the J gene TRBJ2-6, with 8 positions matching TRBD1. Germline CDR1 reads MDHEN; CDR2 reads SYDVKM. The CDR3 runs 18 residues. V lost 10 bases, J lost 2 bases, and 16 bases stayed unmatched. The chain's CDR3 is CAIGGRTGKEAGANVLTF. The CDR3 coding sequence is TGTGCCATCGGAGGTCGGACAGGGAAGGAGGCTGGGGCCAACGTCCTGACTTTC.